This TCR beta chain stems from a study of T cell responses to AZD1222 COVID-19 vaccine. V was clipped by 4 bases and J by 7 bases, with 16 bases between them. CDR3 length: 15 residues. Per germline, CDR1 SGHVS and CDR2 FQNEAQ. Assay: immunoSEQ multiplex PCR; the TCRdb copy retains only in-frame clones and omits some. The table lists fewer than 120,000 clones, roughly nine tenths of them singletons. Notes on this clone: Its target is unknown.

Whole-study findings and limits: Clonal diversity may have been underestimated, and the donors were mostly white British, with more females than males.

This chain links TRBV7-8 with TRBJ1-4; TRBD1 might be the D (5 bases). The sequencing used peripheral blood, collected on day 0 of AZD1222 vaccination. The receptor comes from an adult in good health. CDR3 residues: CASSSRQGLSEKLFF. For the CDR3, the DNA is TGTGCCAGCAGCTCCAGGCAGGGACTGTCTGAAAAACTGTTTTTT.